These 3 T cell receptor beta chains originate from one sample sequenced in a study of radiotherapy plus CTLA-4 blockade in lung cancer. Clones were sequenced by immunoSEQ multiplex PCR, and TCRdb holds only the in-frame ones, with some missing. The table records around 110,000 clones, roughly four fifths of them present only once. The specimen comprised peripheral blood, sampled from a patient treated with radiotherapy plus ipilimumab. The receptors derive from a human donor with non-small cell lung cancer that progressed on radiotherapy plus ipilimumab. Some clones in this sample may be carry-over from other donors' samples.

This chain joins TRBV11-2 and TRBJ1-1; D is undetermined. Trimming cost V 0 bases and J 1 base, with 6 bases left between them. Germline V gene data show CDR1 as SGHAT and CDR2 as FQNNGV. The CDR3 has 14 residues. CDR3 sequence: CASSLEGRNTEAFF. The CDR3 region has the DNA TGTGCCAGCAGCTTAGAAGGGCGGAACACTGAAGCTTTCTTT.

This rearrangement joins TRBV6-5 to TRBJ2-7; 9 bases map to TRBD1. The V gene's germline CDR1 is MNHEY and CDR2 SVGAGI. Losses at the gene ends were 5 bases for V and 2 bases for J; bases not matched to a gene: 4. This CDR3 has 14 amino acids. CDR3 DNA: TGTGCCAGCAGTCGACAGGGGGGGACCTACGAGCAGTACTTC. It encodes CASSRQGGTYEQYF.

On this clone: Because the CDR3's place on the DNA is in doubt, the DNA is left out and the CDR3 is given as listed by TCRdb. The chain is built from TRBV4-1 and TRBJ2-5; the tabulated D call, TRBD2, remains unverified against the DNA. Germline V gives CDR1 MGHRA, CDR2 YSYEKL. With termini counted, the CDR3 has 15 amino acids. The CDR3 loop is CASSQAHVAAGIRYF.